What follows is one T cell receptor (beta chain) and its context. What it recognizes is unknown. Its ends do not fully match the called genes, so a read error is possible. This sample was included in a study of OX40 agonist ivuxolimab in advanced cancers. Study-wide findings and caveats: Relatively little clonal expansion, among the lowest observed, appeared in partial responders at 0.1-3.0 mg/kg.

This CDR3 comprises 13 residues. From germline, CDR1 is SQVTM and CDR2 ANQGSEA. Profiled with immunoSEQ multiplex PCR; TCRdb holds only in-frame clones, not every one. In the table there are approximately 70,000 clones, 85% to 90% of which are singletons. The source material was CD4+ or CD8+ T cells sorted from blood, sampled in a trial of the OX40 agonist ivuxolimab. This receptor was obtained from an adult with an advanced solid tumor such as melanoma, head and neck, liver or kidney cancer. The chain couples TRBV29-1 to TRBJ2-3, with D maybe TRBD2 (6 bases). CDR3 DNA sequence: TGCAGCGTTGGCCCAACTAGCAGAGATACGCAGTATTTT. Protein product: CSVGPTSRDTQYF.